The 5 T cell receptor beta chains listed next were all sequenced from one sample in a study of T cell responses to AZD1222 COVID-19 vaccine. The table came from immunoSEQ multiplex PCR; TCRdb's copy has only in-frame clones and leaves some out. The repertoire holds about 49,000 clones, 65% to 80% seen once, with approximately 22% in the top ten. Here the sequenced sample was peripheral blood, taken on day 0 of MenACWY control vaccination. All receptors come from an adult in good health.

The sample holds one count of this clone. The chain joins TRBV5-4 to TRBJ2-1; D assignment may be TRBD1 or TRBD2 (7 bases each). V was clipped by 4 bases and J by 4 bases, with 18 bases between them. CDR1 and CDR2 (germline): SGHNT, YYREEE (reference sequence). This CDR3 has 16 residues. CDR3 residues: CASSQGGTGAYNEQFF. DNA for the CDR3: TGTGCCAGCAGCCAGGGGGGGACTGGGGCGTACAATGAGCAGTTCTTC.

This clone appeared a single time. The rearrangement links TRBV11-1 to TRBJ1-2; TRBD1 is a possible D gene (5 bases). Trimming shortened V by 4 bases and J by 4 bases, and 13 bases separated the two germline ends. The CDR3 length is 14 residues. CDR1 is SGHAT and CDR2 is FQDESV in the germline V gene (reference sequence). CDR3 region: CASSSDGDGYGYTF. The CDR3 nucleotides read TGTGCCAGCAGCTCCGACGGGGACGGCTATGGCTACACCTTC.

The chain links TRBV5-1 to TRBJ1-2; weak D call: TRBD1 (6 bases). V was shortened by 4 bases and J by 0 bases, with 13 bases between the two germline ends. Germline V gene lookup returns CDR1 SGHRS and CDR2 YFSETQ. The CDR3 extends over 15 amino acids. CDR3 amino acids: CASSASGTSNYGYTF. The CDR3 DNA reads TGCGCCAGCAGCGCAAGTGGGACATCTAACTATGGCTACACCTTC. Combining the CDR3 with reference TRBV5-1 and TRBJ1-2 gives the whole variable domain KAGVTQTPRYLIKTRGQQVTLSCSPISGHRSVSWYQQTPGQGLQFLFEYFSETQRNKGNFPGRFSGRQFSNSRSEMNVSTLELGDSALYLCASSASGTSNYGYTFGSGTRLTVV.

The chain uses TRBV28 and TRBJ1-1, with D uncertain. CDR3 length equals 14 residues. Per the germline V gene, CDR1 is MDHEN and CDR2 is SYDVKM. The V gene lost 3 bases and the J gene lost 0 bases, with 8 bases spanning the gap. The CDR3 coding sequence is TGTGCCAGCAGTTTCTCAGTAATGAACACTGAAGCTTTCTTT. Its translation: CASSFSVMNTEAFF.

This rearrangement joins TRBV4-1 to TRBJ1-4; 7 nucleotides align to TRBD1. This CDR3 is built from 15 residues. Losses at the gene ends were 0 bases for V and 8 bases for J; bases not matched to a gene: 6. CDR1 is MGHRA and CDR2 is YSYEKL in the germline V gene. CDR3 amino acids: CASSQEQGRREKLFF. The DNA of the CDR3 is TGCGCCAGCAGCCAAGAACAGGGGAGGCGGGAAAAACTGTTTTTT.